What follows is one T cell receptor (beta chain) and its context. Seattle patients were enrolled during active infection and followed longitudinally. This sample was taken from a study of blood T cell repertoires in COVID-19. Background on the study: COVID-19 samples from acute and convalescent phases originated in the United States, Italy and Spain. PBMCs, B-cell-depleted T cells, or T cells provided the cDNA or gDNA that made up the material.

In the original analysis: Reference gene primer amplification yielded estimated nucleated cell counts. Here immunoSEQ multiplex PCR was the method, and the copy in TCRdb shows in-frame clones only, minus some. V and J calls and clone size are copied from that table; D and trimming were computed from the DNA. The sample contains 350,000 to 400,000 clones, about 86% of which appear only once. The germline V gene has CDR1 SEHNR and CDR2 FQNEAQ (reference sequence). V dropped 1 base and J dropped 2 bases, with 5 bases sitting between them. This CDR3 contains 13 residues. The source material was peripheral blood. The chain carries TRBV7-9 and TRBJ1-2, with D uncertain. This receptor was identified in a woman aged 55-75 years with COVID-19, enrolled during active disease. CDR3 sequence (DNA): TGTGCCAGCAGCTTAGGACAAAACTATGGCTACACCTTC. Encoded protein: CASSLGQNYGYTF.